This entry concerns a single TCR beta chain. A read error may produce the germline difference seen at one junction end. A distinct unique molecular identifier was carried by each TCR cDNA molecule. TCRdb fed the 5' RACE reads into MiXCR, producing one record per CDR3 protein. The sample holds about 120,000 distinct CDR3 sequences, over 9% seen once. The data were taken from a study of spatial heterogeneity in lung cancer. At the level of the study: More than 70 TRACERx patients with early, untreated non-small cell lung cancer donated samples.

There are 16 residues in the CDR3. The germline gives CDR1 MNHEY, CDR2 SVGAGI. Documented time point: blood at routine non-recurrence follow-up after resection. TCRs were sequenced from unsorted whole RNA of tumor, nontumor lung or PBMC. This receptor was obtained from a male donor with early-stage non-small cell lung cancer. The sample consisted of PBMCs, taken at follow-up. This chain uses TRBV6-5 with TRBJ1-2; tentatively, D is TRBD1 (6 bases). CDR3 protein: CASRYLGDGGSYGYTF. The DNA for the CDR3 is TGTGCCAGCAGATACTTGGGAGACGGGGGCAGCTATGGCTACACCTTC.